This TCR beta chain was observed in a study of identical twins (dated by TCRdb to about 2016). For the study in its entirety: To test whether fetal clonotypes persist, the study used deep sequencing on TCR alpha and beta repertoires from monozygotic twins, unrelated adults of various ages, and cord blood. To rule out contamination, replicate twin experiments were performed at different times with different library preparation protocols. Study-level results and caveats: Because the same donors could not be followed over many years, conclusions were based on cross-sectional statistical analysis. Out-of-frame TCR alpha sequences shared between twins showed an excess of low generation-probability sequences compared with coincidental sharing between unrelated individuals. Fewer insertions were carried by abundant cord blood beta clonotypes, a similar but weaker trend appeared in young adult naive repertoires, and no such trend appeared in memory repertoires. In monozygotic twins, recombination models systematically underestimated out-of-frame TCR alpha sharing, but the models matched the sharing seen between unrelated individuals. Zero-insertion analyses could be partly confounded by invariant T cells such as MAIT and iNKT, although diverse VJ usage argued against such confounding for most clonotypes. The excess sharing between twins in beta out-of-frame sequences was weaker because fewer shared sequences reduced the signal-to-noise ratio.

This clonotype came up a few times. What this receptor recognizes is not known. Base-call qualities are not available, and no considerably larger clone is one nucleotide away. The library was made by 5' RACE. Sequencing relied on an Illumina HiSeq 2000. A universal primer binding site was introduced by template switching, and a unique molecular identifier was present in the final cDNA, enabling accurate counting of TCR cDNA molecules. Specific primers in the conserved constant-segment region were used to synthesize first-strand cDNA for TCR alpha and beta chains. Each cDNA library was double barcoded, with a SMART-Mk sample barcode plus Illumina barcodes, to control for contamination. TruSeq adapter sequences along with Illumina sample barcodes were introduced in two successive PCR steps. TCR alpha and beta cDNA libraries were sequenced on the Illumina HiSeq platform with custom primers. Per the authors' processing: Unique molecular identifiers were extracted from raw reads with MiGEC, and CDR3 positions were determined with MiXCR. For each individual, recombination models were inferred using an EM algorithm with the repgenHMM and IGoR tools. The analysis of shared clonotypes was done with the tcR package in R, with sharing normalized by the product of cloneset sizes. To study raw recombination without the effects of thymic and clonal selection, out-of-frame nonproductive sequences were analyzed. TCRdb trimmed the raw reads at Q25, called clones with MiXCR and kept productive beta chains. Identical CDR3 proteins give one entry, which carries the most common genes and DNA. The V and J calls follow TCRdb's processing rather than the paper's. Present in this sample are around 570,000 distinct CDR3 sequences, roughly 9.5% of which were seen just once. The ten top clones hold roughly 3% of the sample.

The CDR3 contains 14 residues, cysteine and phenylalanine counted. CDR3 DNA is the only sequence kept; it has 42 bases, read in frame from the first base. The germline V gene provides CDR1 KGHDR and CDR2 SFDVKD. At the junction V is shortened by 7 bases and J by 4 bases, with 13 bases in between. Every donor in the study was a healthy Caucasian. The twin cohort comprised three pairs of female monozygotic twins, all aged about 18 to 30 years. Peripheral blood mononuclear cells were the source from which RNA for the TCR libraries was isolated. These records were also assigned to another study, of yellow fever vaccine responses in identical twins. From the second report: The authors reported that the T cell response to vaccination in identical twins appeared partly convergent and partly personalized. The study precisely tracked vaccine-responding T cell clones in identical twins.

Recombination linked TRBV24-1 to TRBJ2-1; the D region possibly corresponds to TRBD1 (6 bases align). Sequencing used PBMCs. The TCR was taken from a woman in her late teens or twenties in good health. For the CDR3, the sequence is CATSQRGTYNEQFF. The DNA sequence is TGTGCCACCAGCCAGAGGGGGACATACAATGAGCAGTTCTTC.